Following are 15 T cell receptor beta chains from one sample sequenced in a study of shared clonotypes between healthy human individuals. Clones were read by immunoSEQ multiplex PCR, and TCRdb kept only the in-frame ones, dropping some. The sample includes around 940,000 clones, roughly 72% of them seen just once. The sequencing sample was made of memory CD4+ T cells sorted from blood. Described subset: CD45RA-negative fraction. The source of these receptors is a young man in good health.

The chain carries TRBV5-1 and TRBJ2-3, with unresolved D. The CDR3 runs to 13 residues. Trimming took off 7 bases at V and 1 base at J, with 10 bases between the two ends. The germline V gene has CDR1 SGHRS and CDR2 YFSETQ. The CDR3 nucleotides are TGCGCCAGCCGGGCGTGGGGCACAGATACGCAGTATTTT. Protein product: CASRAWGTDTQYF.

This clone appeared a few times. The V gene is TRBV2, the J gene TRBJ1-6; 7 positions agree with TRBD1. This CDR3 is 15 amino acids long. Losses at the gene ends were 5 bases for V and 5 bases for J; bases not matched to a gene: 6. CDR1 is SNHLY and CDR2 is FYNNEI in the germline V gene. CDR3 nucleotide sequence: TGTGCCAGCAGTACACAGGGGTTCGATAATTCACCCCTCCACTTT. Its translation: CASSTQGFDNSPLHF.

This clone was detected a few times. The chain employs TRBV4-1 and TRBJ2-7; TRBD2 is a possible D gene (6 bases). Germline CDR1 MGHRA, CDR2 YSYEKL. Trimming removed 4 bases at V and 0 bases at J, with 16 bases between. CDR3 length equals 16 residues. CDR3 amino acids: CASSRLWEVGSYEQYF. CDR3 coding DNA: TGCGCCAGCAGCCGACTATGGGAGGTTGGCTCCTACGAGCAGTACTTC.

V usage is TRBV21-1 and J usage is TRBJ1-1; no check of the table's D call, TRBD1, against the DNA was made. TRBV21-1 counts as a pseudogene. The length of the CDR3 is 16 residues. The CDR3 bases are TGTGCCAGCGAGGAGAGGGGACAGGGGGCGGACACTGAAGCTTTCTTT. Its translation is CASEERGQGADTEAFF.

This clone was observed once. CDR3 amino acids: CASTLNEKLFF. CDR3 bases: TGTGCCAGCACCTTAAATGAAAAACTGTTTTTT. This chain uses TRBV2 with TRBJ1-4; no reliable D call. Germline CDR1 is SNHLY and CDR2 is FYNNEI. Trimming removed 7 bases from V and 5 bases from J, with 5 bases in between. The CDR3 covers 11 residues.

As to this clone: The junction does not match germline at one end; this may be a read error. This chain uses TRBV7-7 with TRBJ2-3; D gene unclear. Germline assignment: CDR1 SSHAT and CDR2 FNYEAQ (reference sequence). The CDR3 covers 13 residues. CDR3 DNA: TGTGCTAGCAGCTTGGGCTGGCGGGATACGCAGTATTTT. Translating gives CASSLGWRDTQYF. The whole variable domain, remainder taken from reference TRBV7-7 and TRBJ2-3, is GAGVSQSPRYKVTKRGQDVTLRCDPISSHATLYWYQQALGQGPEFLTYFNYEAQPDKSGLPSDRFSAERPEGSISTLTIQRTEQRDSAMYRCASSLGWRDTQYFGPGTRLTVL.

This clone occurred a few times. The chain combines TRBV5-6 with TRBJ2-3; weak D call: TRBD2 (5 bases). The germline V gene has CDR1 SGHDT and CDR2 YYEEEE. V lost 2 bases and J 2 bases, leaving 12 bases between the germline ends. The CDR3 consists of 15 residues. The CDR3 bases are TGTGCCAGCAGCTTTAACAGAGGGCACACAGATACGCAGTATTTT. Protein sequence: CASSFNRGHTDTQYF.

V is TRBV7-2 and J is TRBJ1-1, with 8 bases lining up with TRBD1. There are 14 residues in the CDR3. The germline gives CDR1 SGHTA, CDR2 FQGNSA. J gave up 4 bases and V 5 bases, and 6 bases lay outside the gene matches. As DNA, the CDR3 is TGTGCCAGCAGCGAACAGGGGGTCGGCACTGAAGCTTTCTTT. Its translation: CASSEQGVGTEAFF. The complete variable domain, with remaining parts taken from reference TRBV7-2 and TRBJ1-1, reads GAGVSQSPSNKVTEKGKDVELRCDPISGHTALYWYRQSLGQGLEFLIYFQGNSAPDKSGLPSDRFSAERTGGSVSTLTIQRTQQEDSAVYLCASSEQGVGTEAFFGQGTRLTVV.

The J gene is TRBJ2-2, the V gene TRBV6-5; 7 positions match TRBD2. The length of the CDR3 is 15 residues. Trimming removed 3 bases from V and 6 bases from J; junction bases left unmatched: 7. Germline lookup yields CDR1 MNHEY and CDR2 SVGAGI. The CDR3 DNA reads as TGTGCCAGCAGTTATGAGGCGGGGGATGCCGGGGAGCTGTTTTTT. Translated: CASSYEAGDAGELFF.

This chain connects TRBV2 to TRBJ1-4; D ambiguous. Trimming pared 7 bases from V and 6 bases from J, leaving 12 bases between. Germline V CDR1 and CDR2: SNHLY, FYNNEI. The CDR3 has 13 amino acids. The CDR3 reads CASNPDGYEKLFF. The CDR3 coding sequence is TGTGCCAGCAACCCGGACGGCTATGAAAAACTGTTTTTT.

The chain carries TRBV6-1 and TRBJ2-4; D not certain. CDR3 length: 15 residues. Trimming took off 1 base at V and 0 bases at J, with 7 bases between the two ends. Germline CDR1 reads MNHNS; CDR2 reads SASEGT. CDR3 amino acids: CASSEDWEAKNIQYF. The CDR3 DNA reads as TGTGCCAGCAGTGAAGATTGGGAAGCCAAAAACATTCAGTACTTC.

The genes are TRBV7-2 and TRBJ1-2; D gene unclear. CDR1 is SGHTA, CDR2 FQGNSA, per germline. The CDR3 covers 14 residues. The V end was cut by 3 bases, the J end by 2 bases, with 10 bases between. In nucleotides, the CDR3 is TGTGCCAGCAGCTTTCGGACGGAGAACTATGGCTACACCTTC. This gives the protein CASSFRTENYGYTF.

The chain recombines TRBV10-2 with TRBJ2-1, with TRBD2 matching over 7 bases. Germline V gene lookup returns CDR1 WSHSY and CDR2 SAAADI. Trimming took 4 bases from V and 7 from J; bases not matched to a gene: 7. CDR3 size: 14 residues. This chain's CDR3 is CASSAGGRSNEQFF. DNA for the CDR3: TGCGCCAGCAGTGCCGGGGGGAGGTCGAATGAGCAGTTCTTC.

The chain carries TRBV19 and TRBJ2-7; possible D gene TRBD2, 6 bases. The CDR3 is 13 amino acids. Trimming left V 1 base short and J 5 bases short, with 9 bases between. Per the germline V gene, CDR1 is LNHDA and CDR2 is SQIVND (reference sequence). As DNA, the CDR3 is TGTGCCAGTAGTATAGTGGCTAGCGACGAGCAGTACTTC. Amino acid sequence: CASSIVASDEQYF.

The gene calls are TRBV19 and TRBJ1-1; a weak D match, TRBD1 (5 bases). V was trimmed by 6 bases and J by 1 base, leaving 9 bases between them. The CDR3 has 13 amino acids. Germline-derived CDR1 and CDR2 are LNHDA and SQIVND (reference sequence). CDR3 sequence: CASRGRENTEAFF. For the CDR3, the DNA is TGTGCCAGTAGGGGCAGGGAGAACACTGAAGCTTTCTTT.